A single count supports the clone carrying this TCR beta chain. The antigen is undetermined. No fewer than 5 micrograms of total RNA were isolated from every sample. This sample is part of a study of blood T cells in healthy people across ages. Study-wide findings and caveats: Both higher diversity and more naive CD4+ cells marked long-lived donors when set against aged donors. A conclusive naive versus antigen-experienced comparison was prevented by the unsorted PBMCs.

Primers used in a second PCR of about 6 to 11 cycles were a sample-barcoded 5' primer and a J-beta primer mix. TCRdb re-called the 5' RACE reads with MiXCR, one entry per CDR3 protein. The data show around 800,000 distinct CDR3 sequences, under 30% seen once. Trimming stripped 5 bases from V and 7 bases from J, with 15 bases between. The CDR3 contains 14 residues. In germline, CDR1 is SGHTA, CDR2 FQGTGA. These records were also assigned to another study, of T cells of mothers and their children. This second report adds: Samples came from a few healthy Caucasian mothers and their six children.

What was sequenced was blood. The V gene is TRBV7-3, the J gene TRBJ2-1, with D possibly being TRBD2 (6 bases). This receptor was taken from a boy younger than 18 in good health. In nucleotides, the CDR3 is TGTGCCAGCAGCCCCCGGGCAGGGAGGAATGAGCAGTTCTTC. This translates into CASSPRAGRNEQFF.